Below, one TCR beta chain is given with its context. These data are taken from a study of glioma-infiltrating T cells after dendritic cell vaccination. V dropped 4 bases and J dropped 0 bases, with 19 bases sitting between them. The CDR3 sequence is 18 residues long. Germline CDR1 is MNHEY and CDR2 is SMNVEV (reference sequence). Sequencing was performed with immunoSEQ multiplex PCR; in TCRdb, only in-frame clones are kept and a portion is missing. The sample shows roughly 68,000 clones, 75% to 85% of them seen only once. The source of this sequence is a human donor with glioblastoma. This sequence joins TRBV27 and TRBJ2-4; the D gene is possibly TRBD1 (6 bases). Sequencing was performed on blood, taken before dendritic cell vaccination. CDR3 region: CASSCPGQKILAKNIQYF. In nucleotides, the CDR3 is TGTGCCAGCAGTTGCCCAGGACAGAAAATCCTAGCCAAAAACATTCAGTACTTC.